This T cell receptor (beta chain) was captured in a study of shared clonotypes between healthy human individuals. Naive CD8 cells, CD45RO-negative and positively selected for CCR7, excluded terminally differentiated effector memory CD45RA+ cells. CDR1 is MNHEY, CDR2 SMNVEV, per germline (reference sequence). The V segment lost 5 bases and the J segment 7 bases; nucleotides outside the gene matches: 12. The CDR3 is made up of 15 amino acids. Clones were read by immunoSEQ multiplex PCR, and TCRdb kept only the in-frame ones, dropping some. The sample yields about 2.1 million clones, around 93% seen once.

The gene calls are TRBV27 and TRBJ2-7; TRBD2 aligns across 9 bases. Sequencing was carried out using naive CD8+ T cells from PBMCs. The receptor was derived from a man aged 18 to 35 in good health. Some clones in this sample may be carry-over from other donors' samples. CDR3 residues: CASSPRGLALWEQYF. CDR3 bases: TGTGCCAGCAGTCCTAGGGGACTAGCCCTCTGGGAGCAGTACTTC.